These 2 T cell receptor beta chains came from one sample sequenced in a study of shared clonotypes between healthy human individuals. Libraries were prepared by immunoSEQ multiplex PCR; TCRdb keeps only in-frame clonotypes and omits some of them. The sample has 2 million to 2.5 million clones, approximately 94% seen once; the top ten hold roughly 1.7%. The naive CD8 population came from CD45RO-negative cells selected for CCR7, without terminally differentiated effector memory CD45RA+ cells. The sample consisted of naive CD8+ T cells from PBMCs. The receptor set was obtained from a young man in good health. Some clones in this sample may be carry-over from other donors' samples.

J is TRBJ2-1 and V is TRBV7-3; D not resolved. This CDR3 has 12 amino acids. Germline V gives CDR1 SGHTA, CDR2 FQGTGA. Deletions cut 8 bases from V and 7 bases from J, with 12 bases between. The CDR3 here is CASGPPGNEQFF. CDR3 nucleotides: TGTGCCAGCGGACCTCCCGGGAATGAGCAGTTCTTC.

The V and J genes are TRBV7-8 and TRBJ1-1; D is possibly TRBD1 (5 bases). The germline V and J ends were trimmed by 8 bases and 6 bases, with 22 bases remaining between them. Germline assignment: CDR1 SGHVS and CDR2 FQNEAQ. The CDR3 length is 15 residues. The DNA of the CDR3 is TGTGCCAGCGGGACCCGGGCCCCTGGAGGGCCTGAAGCTTTCTTT. It yields the protein CASGTRAPGGPEAFF.